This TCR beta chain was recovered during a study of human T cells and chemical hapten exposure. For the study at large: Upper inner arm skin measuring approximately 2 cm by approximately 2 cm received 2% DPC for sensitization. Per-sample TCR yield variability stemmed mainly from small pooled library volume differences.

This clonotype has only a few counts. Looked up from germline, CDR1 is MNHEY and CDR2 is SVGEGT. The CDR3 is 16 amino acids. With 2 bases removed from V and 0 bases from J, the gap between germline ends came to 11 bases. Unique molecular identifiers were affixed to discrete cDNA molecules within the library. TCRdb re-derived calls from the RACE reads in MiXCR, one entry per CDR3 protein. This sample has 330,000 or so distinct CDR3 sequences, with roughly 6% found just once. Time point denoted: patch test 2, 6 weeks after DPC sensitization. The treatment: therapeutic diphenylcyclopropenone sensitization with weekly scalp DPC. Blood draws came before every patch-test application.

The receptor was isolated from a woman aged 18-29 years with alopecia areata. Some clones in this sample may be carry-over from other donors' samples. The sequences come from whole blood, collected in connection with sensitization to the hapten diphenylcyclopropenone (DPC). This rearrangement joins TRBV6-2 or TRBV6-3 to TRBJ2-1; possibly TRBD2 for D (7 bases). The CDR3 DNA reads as TGTGCCAGCAGTTACGCGGGGGCATTCTCCTACAATGAGCAGTTCTTC. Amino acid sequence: CASSYAGAFSYNEQFF.